This T cell receptor (beta chain) was retrieved from a study of blood T cell repertoires in COVID-19. In the study's own analysis: How many nucleated cells were present was estimated from reference gene primer amplification. Profiling relied on immunoSEQ multiplex PCR, and the TCRdb table lists in-frame clones only, not all of them. V, J and clone size are taken as reported in that table, and D and trimming were inferred from the DNA itself. The sample carries over 85,000 clones, about four fifths recorded once. The source of this sequence is a human donor in a cohort sampled during active COVID-19. Sequences were obtained from peripheral blood.

The chain's CDR3 is CASSFFGGDTEAFF. The CDR3 coding sequence is TGCGCCAGCAGCTTCTTTGGAGGAGACACTGAAGCTTTCTTT. The chain links TRBV5-1 to TRBJ1-1; D is uncertain. Germline V gene sequence: CDR1 SGHRS, CDR2 YFSETQ. The V end was cut by 2 bases, the J end by 3 bases, with 11 bases between. This CDR3 is built from 14 residues.